This passage covers 17 T cell receptor beta chains from one sample sequenced in a study of blood T cell repertoires in COVID-19. Sequencing used immunoSEQ multiplex PCR; TCRdb keeps in-frame clones, though not all of them. Among 250,000 to 300,000 clones listed, roughly 87% were seen once. The specimen was peripheral blood. The receptor set was obtained from a woman in her forties or fifties who had recovered from COVID-19.

DNA for the CDR3: TGTGCCAGCTCACCCTCCTATGGGGGCTGGACTGAAGCTTTCTTT. Translating it yields CASSPSYGGWTEAFF. This sequence joins TRBV18 and TRBJ1-1; weak D call: TRBD1 (6 bases). The CDR3 is made up of 15 amino acids. V lost 3 bases, J lost 5 bases, and 16 bases lay in between. CDR1 KGHSH and CDR2 LQKENI come from the germline V gene.

This sequence joins TRBV24-1 and TRBJ1-4, with 7 bases matching TRBD1. With V trimmed by 10 bases and J by 17 bases, 27 bases remained unmatched. The CDR3 is made up of 16 amino acids. Germline CDR1 and CDR2: KGHDR and SFDVKD. In DNA, the CDR3 is TGTGCCACGGGGGGCGGGTCCCCCAGAGACAGGGCCCTCTTTTTTTTT. It yields the protein CATGGGSPRDRALFFF.

The V call is TRBV5-1, the J call TRBJ2-5; TRBD2 agrees at 14 bases. The CDR3 is made up of 14 amino acids. V shed 5 bases and J 9 bases; nucleotides not matched to a gene: 6. The germline V gene has CDR1 SGHRS and CDR2 YFSETQ. Here the CDR3 reads CASSTGTSGGAQYF. As DNA, the CDR3 is TGCGCCAGCAGTACCGGGACTAGCGGGGGAGCCCAGTACTTC.

The chain is built from TRBV14 and TRBJ1-2; D not resolved. This CDR3 comprises 15 residues. Trimming pared 6 bases from V and 4 bases from J, leaving 18 bases between. In germline, CDR1 is SGHDN, CDR2 FVKESK. CDR3 sequence reads: CASSLGRFPGYGYTF. DNA of the CDR3: TGTGCCAGCAGTCTGGGGAGATTTCCTGGCTATGGCTACACCTTC.

The chain is built from TRBV25-1 and TRBJ1-6; D is perhaps TRBD1 (5 bases). CDR1 is MGHDK, CDR2 SYGVNS, per germline. The V end was cut by 7 bases, the J end by 10 bases, with 17 bases between. The CDR3 runs 14 residues. The CDR3 sequence is CASTMDNRRSPLHF. For the CDR3, the DNA is TGTGCCAGCACAATGGACAACCGTCGGTCACCCCTCCACTTT.

This rearrangement joins TRBV5-1 to TRBJ2-1, with TRBD1 matching 8 bases. Germline loops: CDR1 SGHRS, CDR2 YFSETQ. There are 17 residues in the CDR3. J lost 1 base, V lost 3 bases, and 9 bases had no gene match. The CDR3 nucleotides read TGCGCCAGCAGCTCCGGACAGGGAGGCCTTTCCTACAATGAGCAGTTCTTC. Translated: CASSSGQGGLSYNEQFF.

The V call is TRBV5-6, the J call TRBJ1-2; D is unresolved. Deletions cut 4 bases from V and 8 bases from J, with 15 bases between. The CDR3 is 13 residues long. Germline CDR1 and CDR2: SGHDT and YYEEEE. DNA of the CDR3: TGTGCCAGCAGCCCACAGAGGGAGGACGGCTACACCTTC. This translates into CASSPQREDGYTF. Together with reference TRBV5-6 and TRBJ1-2, the CDR3 gives the full variable domain: DAGVTQSPTHLIKTRGQQVTLRCSPKSGHDTVSWYQQALGQGPQFIFQYYEEEERQRGNFPDRFSGHQFPNYSSELNVNALLLGDSALYLCASSPQREDGYTFGSGTRLTVV.

V gene TRBV5-1 combines with J gene TRBJ1-5; tentative D call: TRBD1 (5 bases). This CDR3 spans 14 amino acids. Trimming removed 4 bases from V and 4 bases from J, with 12 bases in between. Germline V CDR1 and CDR2: SGHRS, YFSETQ. The CDR3 spells CASSPGGVNQPQHF. The CDR3 DNA follows: TGCGCCAGCAGCCCCGGAGGGGTGAATCAGCCCCAGCATTTT. Full variable domain (missing parts from reference TRBV5-1 and TRBJ1-5): KAGVTQTPRYLIKTRGQQVTLSCSPISGHRSVSWYQQTPGQGLQFLFEYFSETQRNKGNFPGRFSGRQFSNSRSEMNVSTLELGDSALYLCASSPGGVNQPQHFGDGTRLSIL.

V and J are TRBV18 and TRBJ1-2; D is undetermined. CDR3 length: 14 residues. Trimming left V 4 bases short and J 1 base short, with 10 bases between. CDR1 KGHSH and CDR2 LQKENI come from the germline V gene. Here the CDR3 reads CASSRGSVNYGYTF. CDR3 DNA sequence: TGTGCCAGCTCACGTGGTTCGGTTAACTATGGCTACACCTTC.

The rearrangement joins TRBV6-5 to TRBJ2-7; 8 positions agree with TRBD2. The CDR3 covers 13 residues. Per germline, CDR1 MNHEY and CDR2 SVGAGI. The V segment lost 7 bases and the J segment 4 bases; nucleotides outside the gene matches: 6. The CDR3 nucleotides are TGTGCCAGCAACCCAGCGGGAGTATACGAGCAGTACTTC. Translated: CASNPAGVYEQYF.

Comments on this clone: An end of the junction differs from the germline gene, which may be a read error. This chain connects TRBV7-3 to TRBJ2-7; tentative D call: TRBD1 (7 bases). The germline V gene encodes CDR1 SGHTA and CDR2 FQGTGA. The CDR3 consists of 13 residues. The CDR3 region has the DNA TGTGCCGGCAGCAGGGACAGCGGGTACGAGCAGTACTTC. This codes for CAGSRDSGYEQYF. Complete variable domain (other parts from reference TRBV7-3 and TRBJ2-7): GAGVSQTPSNKVTEKGKYVELRCDPISGHTALYWYRQSLGQGPEFLIYFQGTGAADDSGLPNDRFFAVRPEGSVSTLKIQRTERGDSAVYLCAGSRDSGYEQYFGPGTRLTVT.

CDR3 residues: CASTPPGRRTDTQYF. Written as DNA, the CDR3 is TGTGCCAGCACCCCTCCCGGGAGGCGCACAGATACGCAGTATTTT. The chain uses TRBV6-4 and TRBJ2-3; 7 bases are a match to TRBD2. The ends lost 7 bases at V and 1 base at J; junction bases unmatched: 8. This CDR3 spans 15 amino acids. The V gene's germline CDR1 is MRHNA and CDR2 SNTAGT.

The chain joins TRBV7-9 to TRBJ1-1; D unclear. CDR1 SEHNR and CDR2 FQNEAQ come from the germline V gene (reference sequence). V was shortened by 3 bases and J by 7 bases, with 15 bases between the two germline ends. CDR3 size: 14 residues. CDR3 nucleotide sequence: TGTGCCAGCAGCTTCAATGGATGGGAGGGTGAAGCTTTCTTT. It is translated as CASSFNGWEGEAFF.

The chain combines TRBV7-9 with TRBJ1-2, with 8 bases identical to TRBD1. The CDR3 sequence is 15 residues long. J was trimmed by 4 bases and V by 1 base; bases with no gene match: 5. In germline, CDR1 is SEHNR, CDR2 FQNEAQ (reference sequence). The CDR3 bases are TGTGCCAGCAGCTTAGATGCAGGGGGCTTCTATGGCTACACCTTC. It is translated as CASSLDAGGFYGYTF.

This clone has just a few counts. The V gene is TRBV2, the J gene TRBJ1-4; 9 positions agree with TRBD1. With 6 bases clipped from V and 5 bases from J, the junction kept 7 bases outside the gene matches. Germline values: CDR1 SNHLY, CDR2 FYNNEI. CDR3 length equals 15 residues. The CDR3 loop reads CASSETGGRNEKLFF. The CDR3 region has the DNA TGTGCCAGCAGCGAGACAGGGGGGAGGAATGAAAAACTGTTTTTT.

The chain uses TRBV5-6 and TRBJ1-3; TRBD1 agrees at 10 bases. V lost 0 bases to trimming and J lost 1 base; unmatched junction nucleotides: 4. CDR3 size: 17 residues. CDR1 and CDR2 (germline): SGHDT, YYEEEE. Here the CDR3 reads CASSLGGTGASGNTIYF. In nucleotides, the CDR3 is TGTGCCAGCAGCTTGGGCGGGACAGGGGCTTCTGGAAACACCATATATTTT.

The V call is TRBV7-2, the J call TRBJ2-1, with TRBD2 identical over 16 bases. Germline CDR1 reads SGHTA; CDR2 reads FQGNSA. The length of the CDR3 is 16 residues. Losses at the gene ends were 4 bases for V and 10 bases for J; bases not matched to a gene: 7. CDR3 sequence: CASSYSGTSGRAEQFF. The CDR3 bases are TGTGCCAGCAGCTACTCCGGGACTAGCGGGAGGGCAGAGCAGTTCTTC.